This T cell receptor (beta chain) was sequenced in a study of blood T cell repertoires in COVID-19. Overall study context: Sample material is recorded as cDNA or gDNA derived from T cells, B-cell-depleted T cells, or PBMCs.

Participant-given clinical history determined each cohort assignment. This table comes from immunoSEQ multiplex PCR, and its TCRdb copy is limited to in-frame clones, with some not included. The sample has 200,000 or so clones, roughly 87% seen once. Germline CDR1 and CDR2: MGHRA and YSYEKL. The ends were cut back, 1 base at V and 5 bases at J, with 8 bases in the middle. The CDR3 covers 13 residues. This sequence originates from a man younger than 40 who had recovered from COVID-19. Sequencing was performed on PBMCs or T cells enriched from blood (not recorded which). This chain links TRBV4-1 with TRBJ2-5, with D possibly matching TRBD2 (5 bases). The CDR3 loop is CASSQARGETQYF. The CDR3, as DNA: TGCGCCAGCAGCCAAGCCCGAGGGGAGACCCAGTACTTC.